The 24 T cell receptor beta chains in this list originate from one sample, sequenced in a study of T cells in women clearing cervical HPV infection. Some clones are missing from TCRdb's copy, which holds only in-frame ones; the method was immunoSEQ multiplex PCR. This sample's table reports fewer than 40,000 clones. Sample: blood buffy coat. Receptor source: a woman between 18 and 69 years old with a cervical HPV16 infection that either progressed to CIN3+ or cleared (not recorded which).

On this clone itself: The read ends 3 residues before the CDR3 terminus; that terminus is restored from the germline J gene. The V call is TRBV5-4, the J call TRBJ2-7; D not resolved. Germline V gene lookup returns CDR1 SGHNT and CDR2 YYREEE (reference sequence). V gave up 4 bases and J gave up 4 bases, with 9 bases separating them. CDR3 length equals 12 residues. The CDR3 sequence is CASSRDTYEQYF. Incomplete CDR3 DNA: TGTGCCAGCAGCCGTGACACGTACGAG. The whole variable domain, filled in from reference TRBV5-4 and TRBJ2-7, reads ETGVTQSPTHLIKTRGQQVTLRCSSQSGHNTVSWYQQALGQGPQFIFQYYREEENGRGNFPPRFSGLQFPNYSSELNVNALELDDSALYLCASSRDTYEQYFGPGTRLTVT.

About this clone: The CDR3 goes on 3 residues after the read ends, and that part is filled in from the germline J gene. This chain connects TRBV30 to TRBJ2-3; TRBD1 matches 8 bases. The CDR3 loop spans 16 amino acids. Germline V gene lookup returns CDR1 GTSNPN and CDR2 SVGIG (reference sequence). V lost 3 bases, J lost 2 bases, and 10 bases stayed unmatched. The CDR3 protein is CAWRRGQALSTDTQYF. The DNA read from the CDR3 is TGTGCCTGGAGGCGGGGACAGGCCCTATCCACAGATACG.

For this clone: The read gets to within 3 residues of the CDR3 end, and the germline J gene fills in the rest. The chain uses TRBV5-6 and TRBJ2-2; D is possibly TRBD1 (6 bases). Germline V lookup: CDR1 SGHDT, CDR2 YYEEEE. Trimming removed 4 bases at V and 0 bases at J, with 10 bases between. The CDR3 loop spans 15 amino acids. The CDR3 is CASSRGQTNTGELFF. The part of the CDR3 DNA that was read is TGTGCCAGCAGCAGGGGACAAACGAACACCGGGGAG.

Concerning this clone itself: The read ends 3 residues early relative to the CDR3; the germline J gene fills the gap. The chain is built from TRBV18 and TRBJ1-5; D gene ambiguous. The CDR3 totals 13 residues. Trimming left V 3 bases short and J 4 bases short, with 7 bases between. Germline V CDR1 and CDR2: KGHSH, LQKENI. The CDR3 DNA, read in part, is TGTGCCAGCTCACCCCAGTGGAATCAGCCC. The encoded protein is CASSPQWNQP. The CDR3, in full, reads CASSPQWNQPQHF. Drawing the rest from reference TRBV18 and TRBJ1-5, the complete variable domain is NAGVMQNPRHLVRRRGQEARLRCSPMKGHSHVYWYRQLPEEGLKFMVYLQKENIIDESGMPKERFSAEFPKEGPSILRIQQVVRGDSAAYFCASSPQWNQPQHFGDGTRLSIL.

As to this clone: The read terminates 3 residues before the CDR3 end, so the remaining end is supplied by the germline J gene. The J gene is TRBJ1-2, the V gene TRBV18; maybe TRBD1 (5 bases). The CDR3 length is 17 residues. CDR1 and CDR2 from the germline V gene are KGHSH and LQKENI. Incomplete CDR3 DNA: TGTGCCAGCTCACCAGCTAGAGTCCCGGGGGGGTCCTACGAC. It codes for CASSPARVPGGSYD. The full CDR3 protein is CASSPARVPGGSYDYTF. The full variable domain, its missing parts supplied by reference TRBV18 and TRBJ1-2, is NAGVMQNPRHLVRRRGQEARLRCSPMKGHSHVYWYRQLPEEGLKFMVYLQKENIIDESGMPKERFSAEFPKEGPSILRIQQVVRGDSAAYFCASSPARVPGGSYDYTFGSGTRLTVV.

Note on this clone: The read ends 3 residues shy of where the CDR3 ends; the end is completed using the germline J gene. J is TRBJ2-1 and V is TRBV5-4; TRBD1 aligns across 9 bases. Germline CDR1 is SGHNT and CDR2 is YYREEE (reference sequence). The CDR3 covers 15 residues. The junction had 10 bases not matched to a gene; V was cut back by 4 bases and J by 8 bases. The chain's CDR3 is CASSAWDRDRYEQFF. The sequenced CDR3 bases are TGTGCCAGCAGCGCCTGGGACAGGGATAGGTATGAG.

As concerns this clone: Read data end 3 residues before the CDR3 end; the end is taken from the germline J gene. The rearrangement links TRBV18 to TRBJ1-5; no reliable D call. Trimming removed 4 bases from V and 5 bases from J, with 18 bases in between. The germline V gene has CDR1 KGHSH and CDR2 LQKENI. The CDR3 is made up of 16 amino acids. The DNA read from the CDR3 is TGTGCCAGCTCACTGTTCTCGGGGTCCGGGGATCAGCCC. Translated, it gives CASSLFSGSGDQP. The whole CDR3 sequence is CASSLFSGSGDQPQHF.

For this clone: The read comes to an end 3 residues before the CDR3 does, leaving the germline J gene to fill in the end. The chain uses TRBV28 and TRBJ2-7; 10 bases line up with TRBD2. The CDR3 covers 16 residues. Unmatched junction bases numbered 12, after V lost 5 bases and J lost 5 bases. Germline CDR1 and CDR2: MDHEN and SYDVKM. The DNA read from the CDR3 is TGTGCCAGCAGTATACTGAAACTAGCGGGAAAGGACGAG. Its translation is CASSILKLAGKDE. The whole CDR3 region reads CASSILKLAGKDEQYF.

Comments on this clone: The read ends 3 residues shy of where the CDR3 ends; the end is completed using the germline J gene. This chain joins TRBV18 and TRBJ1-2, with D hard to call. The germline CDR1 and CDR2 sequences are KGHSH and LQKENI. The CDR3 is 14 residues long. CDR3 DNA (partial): TGTGCCAGCTCTATAACCAGGTCCTACAATGAC. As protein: CASSITRSYND. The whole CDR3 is CASSITRSYNDYTF.

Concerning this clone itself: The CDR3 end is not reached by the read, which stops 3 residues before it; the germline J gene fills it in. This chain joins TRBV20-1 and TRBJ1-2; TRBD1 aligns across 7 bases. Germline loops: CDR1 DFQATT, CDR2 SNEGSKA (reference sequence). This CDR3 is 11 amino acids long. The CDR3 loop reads CSAEGAYDYTF. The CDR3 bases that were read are TGCAGTGCTGAGGGGGCCTACGAC.

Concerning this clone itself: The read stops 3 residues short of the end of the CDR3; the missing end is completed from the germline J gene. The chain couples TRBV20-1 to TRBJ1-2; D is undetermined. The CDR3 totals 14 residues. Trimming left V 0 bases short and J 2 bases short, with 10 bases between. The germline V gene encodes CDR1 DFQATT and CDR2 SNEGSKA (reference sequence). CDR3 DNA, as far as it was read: TGCAGTGCTAGAGATCTTGCAGAAAACTATGGC. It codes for CSARDLAENYG. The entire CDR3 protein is CSARDLAENYGYTF.

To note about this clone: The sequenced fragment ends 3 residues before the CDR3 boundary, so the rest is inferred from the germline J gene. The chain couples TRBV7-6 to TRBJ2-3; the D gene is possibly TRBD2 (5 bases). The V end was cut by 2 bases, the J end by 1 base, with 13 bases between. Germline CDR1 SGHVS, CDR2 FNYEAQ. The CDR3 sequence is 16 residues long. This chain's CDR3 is CASSLRERTRTDTQYF. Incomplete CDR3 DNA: TGTGCCAGCAGCTTAAGGGAGAGGACTCGCACAGATACG. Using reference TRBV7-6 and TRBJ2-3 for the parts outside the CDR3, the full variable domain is GAGVSQSPRYKVTKRGQDVALRCDPISGHVSLYWYRQALGQGPEFLTYFNYEAQQDKSGLPNDRFSAERPEGSISTLTIQRTEQRDSAMYRCASSLRERTRTDTQYFGPGTRLTVL.

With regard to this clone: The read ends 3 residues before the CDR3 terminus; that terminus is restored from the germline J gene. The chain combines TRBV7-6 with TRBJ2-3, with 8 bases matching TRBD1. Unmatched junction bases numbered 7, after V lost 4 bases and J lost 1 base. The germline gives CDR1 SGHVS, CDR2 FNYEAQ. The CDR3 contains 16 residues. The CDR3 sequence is CASSSLKGQGTDTQYF. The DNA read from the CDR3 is TGTGCCAGCAGCTCCCTCAAGGGACAGGGCACAGATACG.

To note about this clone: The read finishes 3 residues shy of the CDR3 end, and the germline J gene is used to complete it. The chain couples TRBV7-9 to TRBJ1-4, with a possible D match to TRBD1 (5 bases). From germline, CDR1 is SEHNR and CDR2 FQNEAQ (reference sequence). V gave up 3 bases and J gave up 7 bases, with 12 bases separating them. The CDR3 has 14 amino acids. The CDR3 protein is CASSLSGFSEKLFF. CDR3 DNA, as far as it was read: TGTGCCAGCAGCTTGTCAGGGTTTTCTGAAAAA.

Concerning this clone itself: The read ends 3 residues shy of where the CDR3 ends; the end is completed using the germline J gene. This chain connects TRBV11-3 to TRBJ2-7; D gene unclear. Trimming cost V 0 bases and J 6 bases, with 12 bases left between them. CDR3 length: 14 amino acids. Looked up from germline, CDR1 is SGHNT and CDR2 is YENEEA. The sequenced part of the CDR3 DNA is TGTGCCAGCAGCTTAGATTACGCCACAGTCGAG. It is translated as CASSLDYATVE. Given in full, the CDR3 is CASSLDYATVEQYF.

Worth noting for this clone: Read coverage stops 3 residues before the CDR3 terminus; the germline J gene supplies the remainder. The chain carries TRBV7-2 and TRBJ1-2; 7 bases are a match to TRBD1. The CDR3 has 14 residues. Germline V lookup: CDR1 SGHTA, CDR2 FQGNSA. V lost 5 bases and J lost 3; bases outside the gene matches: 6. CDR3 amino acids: CASSPDRRYYGYTF. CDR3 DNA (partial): TGTGCCAGCAGCCCGGACAGGAGATACTATGGC.

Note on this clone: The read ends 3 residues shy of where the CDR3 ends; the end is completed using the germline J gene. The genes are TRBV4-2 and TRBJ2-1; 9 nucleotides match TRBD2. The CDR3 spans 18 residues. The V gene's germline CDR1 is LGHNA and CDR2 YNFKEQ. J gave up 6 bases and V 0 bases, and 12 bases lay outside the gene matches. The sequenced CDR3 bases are TGTGCCAGCAGCCAAGATGGATCTAGCGGGAAGGGTTTCAATGAG. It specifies CASSQDGSSGKGFNE. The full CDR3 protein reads CASSQDGSSGKGFNEQFF.

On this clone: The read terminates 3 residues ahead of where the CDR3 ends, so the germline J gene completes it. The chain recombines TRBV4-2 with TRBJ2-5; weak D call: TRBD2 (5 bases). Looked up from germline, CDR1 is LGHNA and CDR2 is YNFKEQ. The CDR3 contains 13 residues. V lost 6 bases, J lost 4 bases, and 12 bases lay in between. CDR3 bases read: TGTGCCAGCAGTTCGCCGGGGTTAGAGACC. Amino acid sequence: CASSSPGLET. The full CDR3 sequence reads CASSSPGLETQYF.

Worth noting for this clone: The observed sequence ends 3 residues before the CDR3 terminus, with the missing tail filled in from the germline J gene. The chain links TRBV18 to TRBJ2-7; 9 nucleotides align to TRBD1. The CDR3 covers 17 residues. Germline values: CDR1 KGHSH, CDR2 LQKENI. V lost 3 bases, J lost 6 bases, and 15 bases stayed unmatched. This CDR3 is CASSPYSGRTGVSEQYF. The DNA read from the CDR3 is TGTGCCAGCTCACCCTACTCGGGTAGGACAGGGGTGAGCGAG.

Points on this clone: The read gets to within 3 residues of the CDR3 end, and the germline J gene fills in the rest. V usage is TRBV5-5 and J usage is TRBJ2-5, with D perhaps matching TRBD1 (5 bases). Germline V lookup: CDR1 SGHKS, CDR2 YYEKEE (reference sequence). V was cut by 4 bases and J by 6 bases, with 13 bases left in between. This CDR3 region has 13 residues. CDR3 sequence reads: CASSPQGPQTQYF. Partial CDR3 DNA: TGTGCCAGCAGCCCCCAGGGCCCTCAGACC.

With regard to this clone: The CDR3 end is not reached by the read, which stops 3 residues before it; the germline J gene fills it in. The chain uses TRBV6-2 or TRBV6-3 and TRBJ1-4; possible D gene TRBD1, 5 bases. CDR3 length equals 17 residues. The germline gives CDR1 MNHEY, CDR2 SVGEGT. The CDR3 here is CASSYQYGRSGANVLFF. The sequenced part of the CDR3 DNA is TGTGCCAGCAGTTACCAGTACGGCCGCTCTGGGGCCAACGTA.

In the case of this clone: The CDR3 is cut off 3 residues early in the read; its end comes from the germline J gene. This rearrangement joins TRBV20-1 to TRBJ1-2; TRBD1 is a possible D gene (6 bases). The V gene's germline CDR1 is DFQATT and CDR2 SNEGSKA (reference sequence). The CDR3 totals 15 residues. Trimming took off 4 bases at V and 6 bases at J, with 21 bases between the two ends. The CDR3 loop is CSAIDLGQIVDGYTF. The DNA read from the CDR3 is TGCAGTGCTATTGATTTGGGACAAATTGTAGATGGC.

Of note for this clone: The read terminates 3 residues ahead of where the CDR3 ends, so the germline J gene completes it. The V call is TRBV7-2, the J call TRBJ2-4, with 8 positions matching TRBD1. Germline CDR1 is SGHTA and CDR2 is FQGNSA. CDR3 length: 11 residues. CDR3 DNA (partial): TGTGCCAGCAGACGACAGGGGAGT. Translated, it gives CASRRQGS. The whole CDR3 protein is CASRRQGSQYF.

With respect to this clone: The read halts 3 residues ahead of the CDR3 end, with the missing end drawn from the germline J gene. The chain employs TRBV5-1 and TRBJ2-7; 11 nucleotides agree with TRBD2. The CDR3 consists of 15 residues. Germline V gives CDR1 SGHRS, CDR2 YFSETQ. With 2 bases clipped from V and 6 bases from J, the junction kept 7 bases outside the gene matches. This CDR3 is CASSFSTSGEFEQYF. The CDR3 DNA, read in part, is TGCGCCAGCAGCTTTTCGACTAGCGGGGAATTCGAG.